What follows are 23 T cell receptor beta chains derived from one specimen sequenced in a study of shared clonotypes between healthy human individuals. Libraries were prepared by immunoSEQ multiplex PCR; TCRdb keeps only in-frame clonotypes and omits some of them. The sample records millions of clones, about 92% being singletons. Terminally differentiated effector memory CD45RA+ cells were excluded by CCR7 positive selection of CD45RO-negative cells. Specimen: naive CD8+ T cells from PBMCs. The origin of the receptors is a man between 18 and 35 years old in good health. Some clones in this sample may be carry-over from other donors' samples.

As regards this clone: The junction departs from the called germline gene at one end, perhaps through a read error. The chain is built from TRBV7-8 and TRBJ2-2; 11 nucleotides line up with TRBD2. CDR1 is SGHVS and CDR2 is FQNEAQ in the germline V gene. The CDR3 loop spans 19 amino acids. CDR3 sequence (DNA): TGTGCCAGCAGGTTAGGTCGTACTAGCGGGAGAACGAACACCGGGGAGCTGTTTTTT. This sequence encodes CASRLGRTSGRTNTGELFF.

This clone appeared a single time. J is TRBJ2-7 and V is TRBV19; D might be TRBD1 or TRBD2, each matching 5 bases. V was shortened by 5 bases and J by 0 bases, with 20 bases between the two germline ends. Germline V CDR1 and CDR2: LNHDA, SQIVND (reference sequence). The CDR3 covers 17 residues. The CDR3 DNA sequence: TGTGCCAGTAGTCCCAGAGGGGCCCTACTAATCTCCTACGAGCAGTACTTC. The encoded protein is CASSPRGALLISYEQYF.

The rearrangement links TRBV28 to TRBJ2-7; 7 bases map to TRBD1. V dropped 6 bases and J dropped 0; count of bases not matched to a gene: 8. Germline V gives CDR1 MDHEN, CDR2 SYDVKM. The CDR3 has 15 amino acids. CDR3 DNA: TGTGCCAGCAGCCACAGGGGTAGGGGCTCCTACGAGCAGTACTTC. This translates into CASSHRGRGSYEQYF. Combining the CDR3 with reference TRBV28 and TRBJ2-7 gives the whole variable domain DVKVTQSSRYLVKRTGEKVFLECVQDMDHENMFWYRQDPGLGLRLIYFSYDVKMKEKGDIPEGYSVSREKKERFSLILESASTNQTSMYLCASSHRGRGSYEQYFGPGTRLTVT.

This chain connects TRBV2 to TRBJ2-7; a possible D gene is TRBD1 (5 bases). V was shortened by 2 bases and J by 4 bases, with 12 bases between the two germline ends. Looked up from germline, CDR1 is SNHLY and CDR2 is FYNNEI. The CDR3 is 14 residues long. CDR3 nucleotide sequence: TGTGCCAGCAGTGAAAATTGGACACATTACGAGCAGTACTTC. Protein sequence: CASSENWTHYEQYF.

This clone came up once. This chain joins TRBV19 and TRBJ2-3; 8 nucleotides align to TRBD1. The CDR3 has 15 residues. From germline, CDR1 is LNHDA and CDR2 SQIVND (reference sequence). Losses at the gene ends were 7 bases for V and 4 bases for J; bases not matched to a gene: 10. CDR3 DNA sequence: TGTGCCAGTATGCCGACAGGGGCCTCGGCAGATACGCAGTATTTT. Amino acid sequence: CASMPTGASADTQYF.

The gene calls are TRBV25-1 and TRBJ2-7; a possible D gene is TRBD1 (6 bases). This CDR3 is 13 amino acids long. With 3 bases removed from V and 6 bases from J, the gap between germline ends came to 12 bases. Germline CDR1 MGHDK, CDR2 SYGVNS. The CDR3 loop is CASSDRGLSEQYF. The CDR3 DNA is TGTGCCAGCAGTGACAGGGGTCTCTCCGAGCAGTACTTC.

The CDR3 region is CASSQGAALNTEAFF. Here the CDR3 DNA reads TGCGCCAGCAGCCAAGGGGCAGCGTTGAACACTGAAGCTTTCTTT. The chain links TRBV4-3 to TRBJ1-1; D is unresolved. CDR1 and CDR2 (germline): LGHNA, YSLEER. Trimming removed 1 base from V and 0 bases from J, with 9 bases in between. CDR3 length equals 15 residues.

The chain joins TRBV5-1 to TRBJ2-7; 9 bases agree with TRBD1. The junction had 11 bases not matched to a gene; V was cut back by 5 bases and J by 5 bases. This CDR3 is built from 15 residues. In germline, CDR1 is SGHRS, CDR2 YFSETQ. Written as DNA, the CDR3 is TGCGCCAGCAGACAATTCGGGACAGGGCCCCACGAGCAGTACTTC. It is translated as CASRQFGTGPHEQYF.

The chain recombines TRBV7-3 with TRBJ2-1, with 8 nucleotides matching TRBD1. J was trimmed by 6 bases and V by 5 bases; bases with no gene match: 3. CDR1 is SGHTA and CDR2 is FQGTGA in the germline V gene. The CDR3 spans 13 residues. The CDR3 is CASSVGQGNEQFF. CDR3 coding DNA: TGTGCCAGCAGCGTCGGACAGGGCAATGAGCAGTTCTTC.

The chain has TRBV19 and TRBJ2-1, with 7 bases matching TRBD1. CDR3 length equals 15 residues. The J segment lost 7 bases and the V segment lost 1 base, leaving 7 bases of the junction unmatched. Germline V gene lookup returns CDR1 LNHDA and CDR2 SQIVND (reference sequence). The CDR3 region has the DNA TGTGCCAGTAGTATAGCCGAGACAGGGTGGAATGAGCAGTTCTTC. Its protein product is CASSIAETGWNEQFF. Full variable domain (missing parts from reference TRBV19 and TRBJ2-1): DGGITQSPKYLFRKEGQNVTLSCEQNLNHDAMYWYRQDPGQGLRLIYYSQIVNDFQKGDIAEGYSVSREKKESFPLTVTSAQKNPTAFYLCASSIAETGWNEQFFGPGTRLTVL.

This clone was detected a few times. The rearrangement uses TRBV19 and TRBJ2-1; weak D call: TRBD2 (5 bases). The CDR3 consists of 13 residues. V gave up 10 bases and J gave up 7 bases, with 17 bases separating them. Per the germline V gene, CDR1 is LNHDA and CDR2 is SQIVND (reference sequence). CDR3 DNA: TGTGCCACCACTGGAGACTACGATAATGAGCAGTTCTTC. Amino acids: CATTGDYDNEQFF.

V is TRBV27 and J is TRBJ2-7, with D maybe TRBD1 (6 bases). Germline assignment: CDR1 MNHEY and CDR2 SMNVEV (reference sequence). CDR3 length equals 16 residues. Between the trimmed V and J ends, which lost 4 bases and 5 bases, there was a span of 21 bases. The CDR3 sequence: CASSSLSDRKGHEQYF. CDR3 nucleotides: TGTGCCAGCAGTTCACTCTCGGACAGAAAAGGCCACGAGCAGTACTTC.

This chain joins TRBV27 and TRBJ1-2, with TRBD1 matching 7 bases. Looked up from germline, CDR1 is MNHEY and CDR2 is SMNVEV (reference sequence). J gave up 0 bases and V 5 bases, and 9 bases lay outside the gene matches. CDR3 length: 16 residues. CDR3 region: CASSHRGTDSNYGYTF. CDR3 DNA: TGTGCCAGCAGTCACAGAGGGACAGACTCTAACTATGGCTACACCTTC.

To note about this clone: In the same sample, other DNA sequences code for this CDR3. J is TRBJ1-1 and V is TRBV9; 8 positions agree with TRBD1. Germline assignment: CDR1 SGDLS and CDR2 YYNGEE. V shed 4 bases and J 1 base; nucleotides not matched to a gene: 3. There are 14 residues in the CDR3. In DNA form, the CDR3 reads TGTGCCAGCAGCACAGGGGGGGGGAACACTGAAGCTTTCTTT. This translates into CASSTGGGNTEAFF.

This chain joins TRBV6-1 and TRBJ2-7, with 9 bases lining up with TRBD2. This CDR3 has 15 residues. J gave up 6 bases and V 4 bases, and 10 bases lay outside the gene matches. In germline, CDR1 is MNHNS, CDR2 SASEGT. CDR3 nucleotide sequence: TGTGCCAGCAGTGCCATTGCGGGAGGGCTCGGCGAGCAGTACTTC. It specifies CASSAIAGGLGEQYF.

The V call is TRBV5-1, the J call TRBJ2-7; 7 bases map to TRBD1. The V and J ends lost 0 bases and 1 base, in that order; junction bases with no gene match: 7. The germline gives CDR1 SGHRS, CDR2 YFSETQ. This CDR3 contains 16 residues. The CDR3 coding sequence is TGCGCCAGCAGCTTGGGGGTGACAGGGATTTCCTACGAGCAGTACTTC. It translates to CASSLGVTGISYEQYF.

This chain connects TRBV7-9 to TRBJ2-7; D is ambiguous. This CDR3 spans 15 amino acids. The V end lost 5 bases, the J end lost 1 base, and 15 bases lay between the germline ends. Germline assignment: CDR1 SEHNR and CDR2 FQNEAQ (reference sequence). CDR3 nucleotide sequence: TGTGCCAGCAGCCTAGGGAAGGGTGGTTCCTACGAGCAGTACTTC. This codes for CASSLGKGGSYEQYF.

The chain employs TRBV19 and TRBJ2-1; 7 bases are a match to TRBD2. CDR1 LNHDA and CDR2 SQIVND come from the germline V gene (reference sequence). The length of the CDR3 is 14 residues. V lost 6 bases, J lost 7 bases, and 9 bases stayed unmatched. CDR3 region: CASRAQREANEQFF. CDR3 in DNA: TGTGCCAGTAGGGCCCAGCGGGAAGCAAATGAGCAGTTCTTC.

The rearrangement joins TRBV28 to TRBJ1-2; D call uncertain. This CDR3 is 16 amino acids long. Germline values: CDR1 MDHEN, CDR2 SYDVKM. V lost 1 base and J 2 bases, leaving 14 bases between the germline ends. Written as DNA, the CDR3 is TGTGCCAGCAGTTTATTGAGGTTGCGGTCCAACTATGGCTACACCTTC. This sequence encodes CASSLLRLRSNYGYTF.

Here the CDR3 DNA reads TGTGCCAGCAGTTCCCTAGACAGCTACCGCACAGATACGCAGTATTTT. Translated, it gives CASSSLDSYRTDTQYF. V is TRBV6-5 and J is TRBJ2-3; tentative D call: TRBD1 (5 bases). Germline loops: CDR1 MNHEY, CDR2 SVGAGI. CDR3 length: 16 amino acids. V dropped 4 bases and J dropped 1 base, with 15 bases sitting between them.

CDR3 coding DNA: TGCGCCAGCAGCCAAGGCCCTGACTATGGCTACACCTTC. Its translation: CASSQGPDYGYTF. J is TRBJ1-2 and V is TRBV4-3, with no clear D. CDR1 and CDR2 from the germline V gene are LGHNA and YSLEER. This CDR3 spans 13 amino acids. V lost 1 base to trimming and J lost 3 bases, with 6 bases between them.

The V gene is TRBV5-6, the J gene TRBJ2-1; D is unresolved. V was pared by 2 bases and J by 3 bases, with 15 bases between. The V gene's germline CDR1 is SGHDT and CDR2 YYEEEE. This CDR3 contains 16 residues. The CDR3 here is CASSFGLARDYNEQFF. The DNA for the CDR3 is TGTGCCAGCAGCTTTGGGTTGGCTAGAGACTACAATGAGCAGTTCTTC.

V gene TRBV28 combines with J gene TRBJ1-5, with TRBD1 identical over 8 bases. The CDR3 is made up of 13 amino acids. Germline V CDR1 and CDR2: MDHEN, SYDVKM. V shed 11 bases, J shed 2 bases, and the junction held 5 bases outside the gene matches. The CDR3 DNA sequence: TGTGCCGCACCGACAGGGGGCAATCAGCCCCAGCATTTT. Protein product: CAAPTGGNQPQHF. The full variable domain, rest sourced from reference TRBV28 and TRBJ1-5, is DVKVTQSSRYLVKRTGEKVFLECVQDMDHENMFWYRQDPGLGLRLIYFSYDVKMKEKGDIPEGYSVSREKKERFSLILESASTNQTSMYLCAAPTGGNQPQHFGDGTRLSIL.